A single sample gave rise to the 7 T cell receptor beta chains below, sequenced in a study of Ad26.COV2.S vaccination and SARS-CoV-2 variants. The treatment was: roughly 19 received Ad26.COV2.S at low or high dose, single or two shots; 5 received placebo; per-sample allocation not given. On day 63 after the first injection, vaccine and placebo recipients gave samples. The protocol was immunoSEQ multiplex PCR, while the TCRdb copy is restricted to in-frame clones and leaves out a portion. In the table there are about 440,000 clones, about nine tenths of which are singletons. Specimen: peripheral blood, collected in a trial of Ad26.COV2.S vaccine versus placebo. The receptors derive from a person aged 18-60 years who received the Ad26.COV2.S COVID-19 vaccine or a placebo.

This sequence joins TRBV9 and TRBJ2-1; TRBD2 is a possible D gene (6 bases). The germline CDR1 and CDR2 sequences are SGDLS and YYNGEE. The CDR3 is 15 amino acids. V was shortened by 0 bases and J by 5 bases, with 12 bases between the two germline ends. The CDR3 DNA follows: TGTGCCAGCAGCGTAGACGGGGGACCTAACAATGAGCAGTTCTTC. Translating it yields CASSVDGGPNNEQFF.

This clone was observed many times. The chain employs TRBV19 and TRBJ2-5; D may correspond to TRBD1 or TRBD2 (5 bases each). The CDR3 runs 13 residues. Trimming took off 9 bases at V and 5 bases at J, with 16 bases between the two ends. Looked up from germline, CDR1 is LNHDA and CDR2 is SQIVND (reference sequence). CDR3 DNA sequence: TGTGCCAGCGGCAGAGGGGTGAGGGAGACCCAGTACTTC. Its translation: CASGRGVRETQYF.

The genes are TRBV5-1 and TRBJ2-2; possible D gene TRBD2, 5 bases. V lost 3 bases to trimming and J lost 7 bases, with 16 bases between them. CDR3 length: 15 amino acids. Germline V gene sequence: CDR1 SGHRS, CDR2 YFSETQ. Written as DNA, the CDR3 is TGCGCCAGCAGCTCAATCGTGGGTGAGGGCGGGGAGCTGTTTTTT. Protein product: CASSSIVGEGGELFF.

The chain recombines TRBV2 with TRBJ2-3; TRBD1 might be the D (6 bases). V was shortened by 10 bases and J by 2 bases, with 13 bases between the two germline ends. The germline CDR1 and CDR2 sequences are SNHLY and FYNNEI. CDR3 length: 13 residues. CDR3 amino acids: CATSGEPTDTQYF. CDR3 bases: TGTGCCACCTCAGGGGAACCCACAGATACGCAGTATTTT. The full variable domain, rest sourced from reference TRBV2 and TRBJ2-3, is EPEVTQTPSHQVTQMGQEVILRCVPISNHLYFYWYRQILGQKVEFLVSFYNNEISEKSEIFDDQFSVERPDGSNFTLKIRSTKLEDSAMYFCATSGEPTDTQYFGPGTRLTVL.

The chain combines TRBV5-5 with TRBJ2-2; D remains ambiguous. Germline V gene lookup returns CDR1 SGHKS and CDR2 YYEKEE (reference sequence). The CDR3 extends over 15 amino acids. Trimming removed 4 bases at V and 2 bases at J, with 12 bases between. The CDR3 here is CASSRLQVNTGELFF. CDR3 coding DNA: TGTGCCAGCAGCCGACTGCAGGTCAACACCGGGGAGCTGTTTTTT.

This sequence joins TRBV9 and TRBJ2-1; 9 bases line up with TRBD1. The CDR3 contains 16 residues. V was pared by 3 bases and J by 5 bases, with 9 bases of the junction left unmatched. Per germline, CDR1 SGDLS and CDR2 YYNGEE. The CDR3, as DNA: TGTGCCAGCAGCGCACCAGGGACAGGGAGTCACAATGAGCAGTTCTTC. This translates into CASSAPGTGSHNEQFF.

This clone was observed a handful of times. The chain combines TRBV5-1 with TRBJ1-1, with a weak D call TRBD1 (5 bases). V lost 1 base, J lost 5 bases, and 12 bases lay in between. Germline lookup yields CDR1 SGHRS and CDR2 YFSETQ. This CDR3 is built from 14 residues. CDR3: CASSLFTGETEAFF. As DNA, the CDR3 is TGCGCCAGCAGCTTGTTTACAGGCGAAACTGAAGCTTTCTTT.